These T cell receptor beta chains were read from a single sample in a study of patients and donors after allogeneic stem cell transplantation. TCRdb itself ran the RT-PCR reads through MiXCR, one entry per CDR3 protein. The profile covers roughly 230,000 distinct CDR3 sequences, with 14% appearing a single time and 9.5% to 13% taken by the ten largest. Sequencing was performed on blood, either unsorted or a sorted T cell fraction (not recorded which). These receptors were obtained from a human donor who was either an allogeneic HSCT recipient or a stem cell or donor lymphocyte infusion donor (not recorded which). It is not recorded whose cells these are; they may come from a transplant donor. The CDR3 runs from the conserved cysteine through the conserved F or W. D genes are given only for firm matches. Not every row has a clone size; where given, it reads once, few, many or a size class.

D,V,size,J,DNA,CDR3
-,TRBV19,-,TRBJ2-4,TGTGCCAGTGCCCCTCTAGCCAAAAACATTCAGTACTTC,CASAPLAKNIQYF
-,TRBV7-2,many,TRBJ2-3,TGTGCCAGCAGCCTCGACAGATCAGATACGCAGTATTTT,CASSLDRSDTQYF
TRBD1,TRBV20-1,-,TRBJ1-2,TGCAGTGCTCCCAACACAGGGGGCTCCAGATGGGAGGGCTACACCTTC,CSAPNTGGSRWEGYTF
-,TRBV30,-,TRBJ1-6,TGTGCCTGGAATGGAGGGGATAATTCACCCCTCCACTTT,CAWNGGDNSPLHF
-,TRBV30,few,TRBJ1-4,TGTGCCTGGGGTCTCCAGACAACTAATGAAAAACTGTTTTTT,CAWGLQTTNEKLFF
-,TRBV12-3/TRBV12-4,many,TRBJ2-2,TGTGCCAGCGCAACCCAACAGGTTATCGGGACCGGGGAGCTGTTTTTT,CASATQQVIGTGELFF
-,TRBV6-1,-,TRBJ1-5,TGTGCCAGCAGCACACATGGAGTCAATCAGCCCCAGCATTTT,CASSTHGVNQPQHF
-,TRBV15,few,TRBJ2-7,TGTGCCACCAGCAGAGATGCAGGCCTTCGGACGTACGAGCAGTACTTC,CATSRDAGLRTYEQYF
TRBD1,TRBV5-1,few,TRBJ1-3,TGCGCCAGCAGCTTGGGGACAGGAGCGACTGGAAACACCATATATTTT,CASSLGTGATGNTIYF
-,TRBV6-4,few,TRBJ2-2,TGTGCCAGCAGTTCCGGGACCCAGAACACCGGGGAGCTGTTTTTT,CASSSGTQNTGELFF
TRBD1,TRBV7-8,-,TRBJ2-7,TGTGCCAGCCGGACAGGGGGCGGCGAGCAGTACTTC,CASRTGGGEQYF